This TCR beta chain is drawn from a study of CD8+ T cells in alopecia areata. RNA extraction was followed by reverse transcription into cDNA, which acted as the sequencing template. The repertoire was sequenced with immunoSEQ multiplex PCR; TCRdb's copy has only in-frame clones and lacks some. Of approximately 210,000 clones listed, 66% are singletons. CDR1 is SEHNR and CDR2 is FQNEAQ in the germline V gene (reference sequence). The CDR3 covers 13 residues. Trimming cost V 3 bases and J 8 bases, with 10 bases left between them. This sample's treatment: oral pan-JAK inhibitor, 5-10 mg twice daily. Samples from alopecia areata patients were lesional scalp punch biopsies and peripheral blood. There are a few counts of this clone.

The genes are TRBV7-9 and TRBJ1-4, with a possible D match to TRBD1 (5 bases). The sequenced sample was CD4+ T cells sorted from blood, obtained at approximately week 45, from a patient treated with tofacitinib. This sequence originates from a human donor with alopecia areata. The DNA of the CDR3 is TGTGCCAGCAGCTTTTCAGGGAAGGAAAAACTGTTTTTT. Translating gives CASSFSGKEKLFF. Together with reference TRBV7-9 and TRBJ1-4, the CDR3 gives the full variable domain: DTGVSQNPRHKITKRGQNVTFRCDPISEHNRLYWYRQTLGQGPEFLTYFQNEAQLEKSRLLSDRFSAERPKGSFSTLEIQRTEQGDSAMYLCASSFSGKEKLFFGSGTQLSVL.